This T cell receptor beta chain originates from a study of blood T cell repertoires in COVID-19. Trimming pared 5 bases from V and 0 bases from J, leaving 12 bases between. The germline V gene encodes CDR1 LGHDT and CDR2 YNNKEL (reference sequence). CDR3 length: 15 amino acids. Sequenced by immunoSEQ multiplex PCR; TCRdb stores in-frame clones only, minus some. The sample yields around 70,000 clones, roughly nine tenths seen once. The sequenced material came from peripheral blood. The TCR comes from a man in his fifties with acute or convalescent COVID-19. V is TRBV3-1 (or the pseudogene TRBV3-2) and J is TRBJ2-3; a weak D match, TRBD1 (6 bases). DNA for the CDR3: TGTGCCAGCAGCGAGGGACACTCAAGCACAGATACGCAGTATTTT. Residues: CASSEGHSSTDTQYF.